The 30 T cell receptor beta chains reported below all come from one sample, sequenced in a study of cytomegalovirus exposure and HLA in healthy donors. Assay used: immunoSEQ multiplex PCR; TCRdb lists only in-frame clones, some missing. This sample has about 43,000 clones, with roughly nine tenths found just once. Sequencing was done on a sample of PBMCs. These receptor sequences come from a young man in good health and CMV-seronegative.

CDR3 bases: TGTGCCAGCAGCCCTCAGGGTAGGGGTGGTGGCTACACCTTC. Amino acid sequence: CASSPQGRGGGYTF. V gene TRBV7-3 combines with J gene TRBJ1-2; perhaps TRBD1 as D (5 bases). The CDR3 is 14 residues long. V lost 5 bases and J 7 bases, leaving 17 bases between the germline ends. Germline CDR1 SGHTA, CDR2 FQGTGA.

The chain is built from TRBV11-2 and TRBJ2-1; D remains ambiguous. This CDR3 spans 14 amino acids. Trimming pared 1 base from V and 5 bases from J, leaving 9 bases between. Per germline, CDR1 SGHAT and CDR2 FQNNGV. CDR3 sequence: CASSLGSQNNEQFF. CDR3 DNA: TGTGCCAGCAGCTTAGGATCCCAGAACAATGAGCAGTTCTTC.

The chain links TRBV2 to TRBJ1-6; perhaps TRBD1 as D (5 bases). The CDR3 sequence is 14 residues long. Trimming stripped 3 bases from V and 9 bases from J, with 12 bases between. Germline CDR1 and CDR2: SNHLY and FYNNEI. CDR3 bases: TGTGCCAGCAGTGAGCAGGGCGTCGGTTCACCCCTCCACTTT. It is translated as CASSEQGVGSPLHF. The whole variable domain, filled in from reference TRBV2 and TRBJ1-6, reads EPEVTQTPSHQVTQMGQEVILRCVPISNHLYFYWYRQILGQKVEFLVSFYNNEISEKSEIFDDQFSVERPDGSNFTLKIRSTKLEDSAMYFCASSEQGVGSPLHFGNGTRLTVT.

The chain joins TRBV18 to TRBJ2-5; D perhaps matches TRBD2 (6 bases). Trimming took off 1 base at V and 10 bases at J, with 10 bases between the two ends. CDR1 and CDR2 (germline): KGHSH, LQKENI. CDR3 length: 12 residues. The CDR3 DNA sequence: TGTGCCAGCTCACCACTCAGGGAGGACCAGTACTTC. Protein product: CASSPLREDQYF.

The chain employs TRBV19 and TRBJ2-7, with 11 bases matching TRBD2. The CDR3 contains 14 residues. J gave up 5 bases and V 5 bases, and 5 bases lay outside the gene matches. The germline V gene has CDR1 LNHDA and CDR2 SQIVND (reference sequence). CDR3 in amino acids: CASSSTSGMDEQYF. The CDR3 DNA reads as TGTGCCAGTAGTTCGACTAGCGGGATGGACGAGCAGTACTTC.

The chain uses TRBV18 and TRBJ1-1; TRBD1 aligns across 8 bases. Germline V lookup: CDR1 KGHSH, CDR2 LQKENI. The V segment lost 3 bases and the J segment 1 base; nucleotides outside the gene matches: 7. CDR3 length: 16 amino acids. This CDR3 is CASSPLKTGENTEAFF. CDR3 bases: TGTGCCAGCTCACCCCTGAAGACAGGGGAGAACACTGAAGCTTTCTTT.

The gene calls are TRBV2 and TRBJ1-1, with 8 bases matching TRBD1. The CDR3 has 13 amino acids. Losses at the gene ends were 6 bases for V and 2 bases for J; bases not matched to a gene: 2. The germline V gene has CDR1 SNHLY and CDR2 FYNNEI. CDR3 loop: CASRDRVNTEAFF. The CDR3 bases are TGTGCCAGCAGGGACAGGGTTAACACTGAAGCTTTCTTT.

V gene TRBV4-1 combines with J gene TRBJ2-7, with D possibly matching TRBD1 (5 bases). CDR3 length: 17 amino acids. Germline lookup yields CDR1 MGHRA and CDR2 YSYEKL. V gave up 0 bases and J gave up 1 base, with 16 bases separating them. CDR3 nucleotides: TGCGCCAGCAGCCAAGATAGGCTCAGGGCAGGATCCTACGAGCAGTACTTC. Its protein is CASSQDRLRAGSYEQYF.

The genes are TRBV7-9 and TRBJ2-3; the match to TRBD1 covers 7 bases. With V trimmed by 5 bases and J by 13 bases, 12 bases remained unmatched. The CDR3 loop spans 13 amino acids. CDR1 and CDR2 (germline): SEHNR, FQNEAQ (reference sequence). The CDR3 region is CASSPRQGGEEYF. CDR3 DNA: TGTGCCAGCAGCCCCCGCCAAGGGGGCGAGGAGTATTTT.

V gene TRBV18 combines with J gene TRBJ1-5; D uncertain. This CDR3 has 16 amino acids. Trimming left V 1 base short and J 1 base short, with 11 bases between. Germline CDR1 KGHSH, CDR2 LQKENI. CDR3 loop: CASSPQGGRSNQPQHF. The DNA for the CDR3 is TGTGCCAGCTCACCACAGGGAGGGAGAAGCAATCAGCCCCAGCATTTT. Variable domain in full (rest from reference TRBV18 and TRBJ1-5): NAGVMQNPRHLVRRRGQEARLRCSPMKGHSHVYWYRQLPEEGLKFMVYLQKENIIDESGMPKERFSAEFPKEGPSILRIQQVVRGDSAAYFCASSPQGGRSNQPQHFGDGTRLSIL.

This chain joins TRBV7-8 and TRBJ2-1, with 7 bases that match TRBD1. Germline CDR1 and CDR2: SGHVS and FQNEAQ. Germline trimming cut 1 base from V and 6 bases from J; bases unmatched to any gene: 6. The CDR3 runs to 15 residues. CDR3 sequence (DNA): TGTGCCAGCAGCTTAGTACAGGGGCCCTCCAATGAGCAGTTCTTC. Translation: CASSLVQGPSNEQFF.

This chain joins TRBV5-1 and TRBJ2-5; 8 bases line up with TRBD2. CDR1 and CDR2 (germline): SGHRS, YFSETQ. The trim removed 4 bases at V and 5 bases at J, leaving 10 bases unmatched. The CDR3 is 15 residues long. This CDR3 reads CASSPESSGIETQYF. The CDR3 nucleotides are TGCGCCAGCAGCCCTGAGAGTAGCGGGATTGAGACCCAGTACTTC. Variable domain in full (rest from reference TRBV5-1 and TRBJ2-5): KAGVTQTPRYLIKTRGQQVTLSCSPISGHRSVSWYQQTPGQGLQFLFEYFSETQRNKGNFPGRFSGRQFSNSRSEMNVSTLELGDSALYLCASSPESSGIETQYFGPGTRLLVL.

V gene TRBV6-1 combines with J gene TRBJ2-6; 9 bases match TRBD1. The ends lost 5 bases at V and 3 bases at J; junction bases unmatched: 2. Germline assignment: CDR1 MNHNS and CDR2 SASEGT. CDR3 length: 15 residues. The CDR3 DNA reads as TGTGCCAGCAGTTGGACAGGGGATGGGGCCAACGTCCTGACTTTC. It specifies CASSWTGDGANVLTF.

The chain employs TRBV7-8 and TRBJ1-1; perhaps TRBD1 as D (6 bases). The V end was cut by 5 bases, the J end by 6 bases, with 16 bases between. The germline gives CDR1 SGHVS, CDR2 FQNEAQ. CDR3 length: 14 amino acids. CDR3 in amino acids: CASSVNAGGPEAFF. The CDR3 coding sequence is TGTGCCAGCAGCGTGAATGCGGGGGGCCCTGAAGCTTTCTTT.

In its sample, this clone was seen a few times. This sequence joins TRBV6-4 and TRBJ2-3; TRBD1 agrees at 11 bases. Per germline, CDR1 MRHNA and CDR2 SNTAGT. V lost 0 bases to trimming and J lost 4 bases; unmatched junction nucleotides: 3. The CDR3 has 16 residues. CDR3 coding DNA: TGTGCCAGCAGTGACTCGGCGGGACAGGGGGCAGATACGCAGTATTTT. Translation: CASSDSAGQGADTQYF.

The V call is TRBV7-2, the J call TRBJ1-2, with 10 bases matching TRBD1. CDR1 SGHTA and CDR2 FQGNSA come from the germline V gene. The CDR3 sequence is 15 residues long. Trimming at V came to 5 bases and at J to 5 bases, leaving 8 bases not matched to a gene. Here the CDR3 reads CASSRTGGEIYGYTF. In nucleotides, the CDR3 is TGTGCCAGCAGCAGGACAGGGGGAGAAATTTATGGCTACACCTTC.

The rearrangement links TRBV11-2 to TRBJ1-2; 12 bases align to TRBD1. CDR3 length equals 15 residues. From germline, CDR1 is SGHAT and CDR2 FQNNGV. The J segment lost 7 bases and the V segment lost 4 bases, leaving 7 bases of the junction unmatched. The CDR3 protein is CASSSRGQGASGYTF. CDR3 coding DNA: TGTGCCAGCAGCTCCCGGGGACAGGGGGCGTCTGGCTACACCTTC.

The rearrangement links TRBV5-1 to TRBJ2-7; D might be TRBD2 (6 bases). V dropped 0 bases and J dropped 5 bases, with 15 bases sitting between them. Germline-derived CDR1 and CDR2 are SGHRS and YFSETQ. CDR3 size: 15 residues. The CDR3 DNA follows: TGCGCCAGCAGCTTGGGCCCGGGGAGGACCGACGAGCAGTACTTC. It specifies CASSLGPGRTDEQYF.

The chain carries TRBV27 and TRBJ1-2; 7 nucleotides align to TRBD1. The J segment lost 4 bases and the V segment lost 5 bases, leaving 13 bases of the junction unmatched. CDR1 is MNHEY and CDR2 is SMNVEV in the germline V gene (reference sequence). The length of the CDR3 is 16 residues. CDR3 coding DNA: TGTGCCAGCAGTCCCGACAGGGATCCCCCCCTCTATGGCTACACCTTC. Its protein product is CASSPDRDPPLYGYTF.

This clone was observed a single time. This chain links TRBV5-1 with TRBJ1-1; no firm D call. CDR3 length: 15 residues. V was shortened by 0 bases and J by 5 bases, with 14 bases between the two germline ends. Germline V gene sequence: CDR1 SGHRS, CDR2 YFSETQ. The CDR3 coding sequence is TGCGCCAGCAGCTTGGTTGGCAGTGAGAGGACTGAAGCTTTCTTT. Its translation: CASSLVGSERTEAFF.

The CDR3 nucleotides are TGTGCCAGCAGCTTGACTAGCGGGGACAATGAGCAGTTCTTC. This translates into CASSLTSGDNEQFF. V is TRBV5-4 and J is TRBJ2-1; 10 positions agree with TRBD2. Germline V gene sequence: CDR1 SGHNT, CDR2 YYREEE (reference sequence). Trimming cost V 1 base and J 5 bases; bases outside gene matches: 0. This CDR3 region has 14 residues.

The chain couples TRBV11-2 to TRBJ2-5; 9 bases line up with TRBD2. The germline gives CDR1 SGHAT, CDR2 FQNNGV. The CDR3 sequence is 15 residues long. V gave up 6 bases and J gave up 1 base; unmatched junction bases: 6. The CDR3 here is CASSTVAGAQETQYF. The CDR3 region has the DNA TGTGCCAGCAGTACCGTAGCGGGGGCCCAAGAGACCCAGTACTTC.

This rearrangement joins TRBV28 to TRBJ2-2; 10 nucleotides line up with TRBD1. V shed 6 bases, J shed 5 bases, and the junction held 3 bases outside the gene matches. Germline CDR1 MDHEN, CDR2 SYDVKM. The length of the CDR3 is 14 residues. The DNA of the CDR3 is TGTGCCAGCAGGGGGACAGGGGCAACCGGGGAGCTGTTTTTT. Translation: CASRGTGATGELFF.

J is TRBJ1-1 and V is TRBV28, with D perhaps TRBD1 (6 bases). Deletions cut 0 bases from V and 1 base from J, with 12 bases between. Germline CDR1 is MDHEN and CDR2 is SYDVKM. The CDR3 spans 16 residues. The CDR3, as DNA: TGTGCCAGCAGTTTATGGGGGGCTCAAGGGAACACTGAAGCTTTCTTT. Translated: CASSLWGAQGNTEAFF.

On this clone itself: At one end, the junction sequence differs from germline, possibly due to a read error. The V gene is TRBV5-1, the J gene TRBJ1-2, with 11 bases fitting TRBD1. CDR1 is SGHRS, CDR2 YFSETQ, per germline. The CDR3 consists of 15 residues. As DNA, the CDR3 is TGCGCCAGCAGCCTAGGGACAGGGGGTAACAATGGCTACACCTTC. Its translation is CASSLGTGGNNGYTF.

V usage is TRBV19 and J usage is TRBJ2-7, with 10 bases matching TRBD2. Losses at the gene ends were 8 bases for V and 2 bases for J; bases not matched to a gene: 3. Germline-derived CDR1 and CDR2 are LNHDA and SQIVND (reference sequence). The CDR3 has 13 residues. The CDR3 DNA reads as TGTGCCAGTCGGACTAGCGGAACCTACGAGCAGTACTTC. Its translation is CASRTSGTYEQYF. Drawing the rest from reference TRBV19 and TRBJ2-7, the complete variable domain is DGGITQSPKYLFRKEGQNVTLSCEQNLNHDAMYWYRQDPGQGLRLIYYSQIVNDFQKGDIAEGYSVSREKKESFPLTVTSAQKNPTAFYLCASRTSGTYEQYFGPGTRLTVT.

The rearrangement joins TRBV25-1 to TRBJ1-1, with TRBD1 matching 9 bases. The CDR3 spans 14 residues. J gave up 11 bases and V 6 bases, and 13 bases lay outside the gene matches. Per the germline V gene, CDR1 is MGHDK and CDR2 is SYGVNS. CDR3: CASSAPYKQGAAFF. CDR3 nucleotide sequence: TGTGCCAGCAGCGCGCCCTATAAACAGGGGGCGGCTTTCTTT.

The chain carries TRBV6-5 and TRBJ2-1; possibly TRBD2 for D (6 bases). There are 15 residues in the CDR3. The V gene lost 1 base and the J gene lost 8 bases, with 15 bases spanning the gap. Germline V gene lookup returns CDR1 MNHEY and CDR2 SVGAGI. CDR3 loop: CASSYFTGARDEQFF. DNA for the CDR3: TGTGCCAGCAGTTACTTTACGGGAGCGCGCGATGAGCAGTTCTTC.

This chain links TRBV19 with TRBJ1-1; D is unclear. CDR3 length: 13 residues. V lost 5 bases and J 3 bases, leaving 10 bases between the germline ends. CDR1 and CDR2 from the germline V gene are LNHDA and SQIVND (reference sequence). The CDR3 here is CASSATADTEAFF. The DNA of the CDR3 is TGTGCCAGTAGTGCTACAGCAGACACTGAAGCTTTCTTT. The entire variable domain, with the rest obtained from reference TRBV19 and TRBJ1-1, is as follows: DGGITQSPKYLFRKEGQNVTLSCEQNLNHDAMYWYRQDPGQGLRLIYYSQIVNDFQKGDIAEGYSVSREKKESFPLTVTSAQKNPTAFYLCASSATADTEAFFGQGTRLTVV.

The chain couples TRBV7-2 to TRBJ2-7; 11 positions match TRBD2. Germline CDR1 reads SGHTA; CDR2 reads FQGNSA. The J segment lost 6 bases and the V segment lost 8 bases, leaving 15 bases of the junction unmatched. The CDR3 sequence is 16 residues long. CDR3 residues: CASCDSGTSGPFEQYF. The CDR3 nucleotides read TGTGCCAGCTGCGATTCCGGGACTAGCGGACCCTTCGAGCAGTACTTC.